These T cell receptor beta chains were read from a single sample in a study of blood T cell repertoires in COVID-19. Produced via immunoSEQ multiplex PCR; TCRdb's table is partial and in-frame only. The sample has about 230,000 clones, roughly 83% seen once. Sample: peripheral blood. The receptors were sampled from a woman aged 70-85 years with active or convalescent COVID-19. The CDR3 runs from the conserved cysteine through the conserved F or W. D genes are given only for firm matches. Some rows have no size entry. The others give once, few or many, or a class for an expanded clone.

d_call	v_call	clone_size	j_call	cdr3_nt	cdr3_aa
TRBD2	TRBV10-1	.	TRBJ2-3	TGCGCCAGCAGAGTGGAAGCCGGGACTAGCGGGAGCACCCCTGGCACAGATACGCAGTATTTT	CASRVEAGTSGSTPGTDTQYF
.	TRBV29-1	.	TRBJ1-2	TGCAGCGCCCGGCGCGGGACCGAGTATGGCTACACCTTC	CSARRGTEYGYTF
TRBD1	TRBV2	.	TRBJ1-5	TGTGCCAGCAGTGATGTAACAGGGGTGGGTCAGCCCCAGCATTTT	CASSDVTGVGQPQHF
.	TRBV7-8	.	TRBJ2-7	TGTGCCAGCCGAAAGGGGACCTACGAGCAGTACTTC	CASRKGTYEQYF
TRBD2	TRBV3-1/TRBV3-2	.	TRBJ2-3	TGTGCCAGCAGCCAAGTCAGACTAGCGGGGAGTGGCGATACGCAGTATTTT	CASSQVRLAGSGDTQYF
.	TRBV9	.	TRBJ2-1	TGTGCCAGCAGCGCGCCCCTAGCGCCGGGGGGCGATGAGCAGTTCTTC	CASSAPLAPGGDEQFF
.	TRBV28	.	TRBJ1-2	TGTGCCAGCAGCTATGACAAAGGCTACACCTTC	CASSYDKGYTF
.	TRBV4-1	once	TRBJ2-1	TGCGCCAGCAGCCAAGAAGGCGGATTCGGAGTCAATGAGCAGTTCTTC	CASSQEGGFGVNEQFF
.	TRBV21-1	few	TRBJ2-5	TGTGCCAGCAGCAAAGAGGACAGGCGGAAAGAGACCCAGTACTTC	CASSKEDRRKETQYF
TRBD1	TRBV29-1	.	TRBJ1-2	TGCAGCGTCGGGACAGTCAATGGCTACACCTTC	CSVGTVNGYTF
.	TRBV11-2	.	TRBJ1-6	TGTGCCAGCAGCTTAGGGACAGTTAATTCACCCCTCCACTTT	CASSLGTVNSPLHF
.	TRBV12-3/TRBV12-4	.	TRBJ2-2	TGTGCCAGCTCCCAGGGATGGACCGGGGAGCTGTTTTTT	CASSQGWTGELFF
.	TRBV28	.	TRBJ1-1	TGTGCCAGCAGTTTAAGGGCAGGGGCTACGAACACTGAAGCTTTCTTT	CASSLRAGATNTEAFF
TRBD1	TRBV11-2	once	TRBJ1-1	TGTGCCAGCAGCCCTGGACAGGGGTTGCGAGCTTTCTTT	CASSPGQGLRAFF
.	TRBV19	.	TRBJ2-2	TGTGCCAGTAACTCTAACACCGGGGAGCTGTTTTTT	CASNSNTGELFF
.	TRBV19	few	TRBJ2-1	TGTGCCAGTAGTCCGTTGAGCTCCTACAATGAGCAGTTCTTC	CASSPLSSYNEQFF
.	TRBV5-1	.	TRBJ1-2	TGCGCCAGCAGCTTGGACGGGAATGGCTACACCTTC	CASSLDGNGYTF
.	TRBV3-1/TRBV3-2	.	TRBJ1-5	TGTGCCAGCAGCCAAGCGGGAGGGATCAGTCAGCCCCAGCATTTT	CASSQAGGISQPQHF
TRBD1	TRBV7-9	.	TRBJ1-1	TGTGCCAGCAGCCCCGGGGGACAGGGTGAAGCTTTCTTT	CASSPGGQGEAFF
.	TRBV7-2	.	TRBJ2-7	TGTGCCAGCAGCTTCAGGCAGGGAGGCAACGAGCAGTACTTC	CASSFRQGGNEQYF
.	TRBV30	few	TRBJ1-1	TGTGCTTCTGGTGAGGGCACTGAAGCTTTCTTT	CASGEGTEAFF
TRBD2	TRBV12-5	.	TRBJ2-2	TGTGCTAGTGGTTCTGGATCCGGACTAGCGGGGGCTAACACCGGGGAGCTGTTTTTT	CASGSGSGLAGANTGELFF
TRBD2	TRBV6-2/TRBV6-3	.	TRBJ2-5	TGTGCCAGCAGCAGCCTGAGCGGGGGGCGGCAAGAGACCCAGTACTTC	CASSSLSGGRQETQYF
.	TRBV4-1	.	TRBJ1-5	TGCGCCAGCAGCCAACAGGTACCCCAGCCCCAGCATTTT	CASSQQVPQPQHF